This T cell receptor (beta chain) was identified during a study of shared clonotypes between healthy human individuals. As for this clone: The antigen remains unidentified.

Whole-study findings and limits: The researchers took only blood, and tissue repertoires probably look different. Naive CD4 clonotypes were shared across a handful of donors at roughly 4.6%. Expectations were that clonotype sharing among donors would be affected by sequencing depth.

Here immunoSEQ multiplex PCR was the method, and the copy in TCRdb shows in-frame clones only, minus some. The repertoire holds 600,000 or so clones, with roughly 96% as singletons. Only CD45RO-negative cells positively selected for CCR7 counted as naive CD8 cells, so terminally differentiated effector memory CD45RA+ cells were excluded. Sequencing was performed on naive CD8+ T cells sorted from blood. The sequence came from a woman aged 25 to 39 in good health.

CDR3: CASSIASLSSYNEQFF. The CDR3 DNA is TGTGCCAGTAGTATAGCGTCCTTAAGCTCCTACAATGAGCAGTTCTTC. The chain combines TRBV19 with TRBJ2-1; D is ambiguous. Germline loops: CDR1 LNHDA, CDR2 SQIVND (reference sequence). This CDR3 contains 16 residues. Deletions cut 1 base from V and 0 bases from J, with 10 bases between.